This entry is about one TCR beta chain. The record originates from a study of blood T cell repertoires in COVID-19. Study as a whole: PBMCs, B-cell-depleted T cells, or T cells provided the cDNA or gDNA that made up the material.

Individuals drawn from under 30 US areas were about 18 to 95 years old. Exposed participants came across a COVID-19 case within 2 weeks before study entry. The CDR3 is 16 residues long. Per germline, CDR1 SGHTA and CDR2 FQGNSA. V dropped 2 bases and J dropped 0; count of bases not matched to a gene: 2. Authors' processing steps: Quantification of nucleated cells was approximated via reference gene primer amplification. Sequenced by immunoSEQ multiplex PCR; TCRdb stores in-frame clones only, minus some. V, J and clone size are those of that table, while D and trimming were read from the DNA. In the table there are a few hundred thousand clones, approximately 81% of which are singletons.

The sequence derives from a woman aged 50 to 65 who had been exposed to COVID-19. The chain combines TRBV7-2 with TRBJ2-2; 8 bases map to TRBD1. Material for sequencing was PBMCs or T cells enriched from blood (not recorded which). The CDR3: CASSLWTGTNTGELFF. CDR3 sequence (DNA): TGTGCCAGCAGCTTATGGACAGGGACGAACACCGGGGAGCTGTTTTTT.